The 30 T cell receptor beta chains below come from one sample, sequenced in a study of T cell responses to AZD1222 COVID-19 vaccine. Some clones are missing from TCRdb's copy, which holds only in-frame ones; the method was immunoSEQ multiplex PCR. The data hold about 76,000 clones, with around 80% observed a single time. The sample consisted of peripheral blood, taken 28 days after the second dose of the MenACWY control vaccine. The receptors derive from an adult who received the MenACWY meningococcal vaccine as a control.

The chain recombines TRBV18 with TRBJ2-5; D possibly corresponds to TRBD1 (6 bases). CDR3 size: 16 residues. V lost 3 bases and J 1 base, leaving 15 bases between the germline ends. CDR1 is KGHSH, CDR2 LQKENI, per germline. This CDR3 is CASSPKTGGFQETQYF. CDR3 DNA: TGTGCCAGCTCACCCAAAACTGGGGGCTTCCAAGAGACCCAGTACTTC.

The chain has TRBV7-8 and TRBJ1-2; D may be TRBD1 (5 bases). CDR3 length: 14 residues. V was trimmed by 0 bases and J by 3 bases, leaving 8 bases between them. Germline V gene data show CDR1 as SGHVS and CDR2 as FQNEAQ. The CDR3 reads CASSLAWGDYGYTF. The CDR3 DNA reads TGTGCCAGCAGCTTAGCGTGGGGGGACTATGGCTACACCTTC.

This chain uses TRBV13 with TRBJ1-3; D remains ambiguous. The CDR3 loop spans 16 amino acids. CDR1 PRHDT and CDR2 FYEKMQ come from the germline V gene (reference sequence). Trimming removed 4 bases from V and 2 bases from J, with 15 bases in between. The CDR3 reads CASSSLLGETGNTIYF. The CDR3 DNA sequence: TGTGCCAGCAGCTCACTACTCGGGGAAACTGGAAACACCATATATTTT.

The gene calls are TRBV7-9 and TRBJ1-1; D not resolved. This CDR3 comprises 12 residues. V gave up 4 bases and J gave up 4 bases, with 7 bases separating them. The V gene's germline CDR1 is SEHNR and CDR2 FQNEAQ (reference sequence). CDR3: CASSSMGTEAFF. For the CDR3, the DNA is TGTGCCAGCAGCTCCATGGGCACTGAAGCTTTCTTT.

This chain joins TRBV7-9 and TRBJ1-2; the D gene is possibly TRBD1 (5 bases). The germline V gene encodes CDR1 SEHNR and CDR2 FQNEAQ (reference sequence). V was clipped by 5 bases and J by 5 bases, with 18 bases between them. This CDR3 is built from 15 residues. The CDR3 here is CASSRTDTGLYGYTF. Here the CDR3 DNA reads TGTGCCAGCAGCCGGACTGATACAGGACTGTATGGCTACACCTTC.

CDR3 sequence (DNA): TGTGCCAGCAGCTTACGGGGGGTACCCACAGATACGCAGTATTTT. Translating it yields CASSLRGVPTDTQYF. The V gene is TRBV7-9, the J gene TRBJ2-3; TRBD2 agrees at 7 bases. This CDR3 is built from 15 residues. Trimming removed 2 bases from V and 2 bases from J; junction bases left unmatched: 4. Germline lookup yields CDR1 SEHNR and CDR2 FQNEAQ (reference sequence).

The genes are TRBV5-5 and TRBJ2-7; D possibly corresponds to TRBD1 (5 bases). V gave up 0 bases and J gave up 6 bases, with 10 bases separating them. This CDR3 contains 13 residues. Germline V gene lookup returns CDR1 SGHKS and CDR2 YYEKEE (reference sequence). The CDR3 sequence is CASSLEGFAEQYF. DNA of the CDR3: TGTGCCAGCAGCTTGGAGGGGTTCGCCGAGCAGTACTTC.

The chain combines TRBV20-1 with TRBJ2-7; the match to TRBD2 covers 7 bases. Unmatched junction bases numbered 5, after V lost 6 bases and J lost 6 bases. The CDR3 is 11 residues long. CDR1 is DFQATT and CDR2 is SNEGSKA in the germline V gene (reference sequence). The chain's CDR3 is CSARSGTEQYF. The DNA for the CDR3 is TGCAGTGCCCGGAGCGGGACCGAGCAGTACTTC.

CDR3 in DNA: TGTGCCAGCAGCTTGGACATATCAGCCCTCCACTTT. Translated, it gives CASSLDISALHF. This chain connects TRBV5-4 to TRBJ1-6, with D unclear. CDR1 is SGHNT and CDR2 is YYREEE in the germline V gene (reference sequence). V lost 0 bases and J 14 bases, leaving 9 bases between the germline ends. The CDR3 is made up of 12 amino acids.

DNA for the CDR3: TGTGCCACCACGGGGAGCGGTTATAATTCACCCCTCCACTTT. It codes for CATTGSGYNSPLHF. The chain uses TRBV28 and TRBJ1-6; D remains unclear. V gave up 10 bases and J gave up 4 bases, with 14 bases separating them. CDR1 and CDR2 from the germline V gene are MDHEN and SYDVKM. There are 14 residues in the CDR3.

The chain recombines TRBV5-1 with TRBJ1-1; D gene ambiguous. The germline V and J ends were trimmed by 0 bases and 5 bases, with 20 bases remaining between them. In germline, CDR1 is SGHRS, CDR2 YFSETQ. The CDR3 sequence is 17 residues long. This CDR3 is CASSLGQIRMVGTEAFF. The DNA for the CDR3 is TGCGCCAGCAGCTTGGGGCAGATCAGGATGGTGGGGACTGAAGCTTTCTTT.

CDR3 in amino acids: CASSQDSHTEAFF. DNA for the CDR3: TGTGCCAGCAGTCAGGACAGCCACACTGAAGCTTTCTTT. V and J are TRBV6-2 or TRBV6-3 and TRBJ1-1; the D gene is possibly TRBD1 (6 bases). Germline loops: CDR1 MNHEY, CDR2 SVGEGT. V lost 5 bases and J 3 bases, leaving 10 bases between the germline ends. CDR3 length: 13 amino acids.

The rearrangement links TRBV2 to TRBJ1-1; D is uncertain. This CDR3 region has 14 residues. The germline gives CDR1 SNHLY, CDR2 FYNNEI. Deletions cut 1 base from V and 7 bases from J, with 13 bases between. CDR3 coding DNA: TGTGCCAGCAGTGAAGATTTGGACTCAAGTGAAGCTTTCTTT. Translated: CASSEDLDSSEAFF. The full variable domain, completed using reference TRBV2 and TRBJ1-1, is EPEVTQTPSHQVTQMGQEVILRCVPISNHLYFYWYRQILGQKVEFLVSFYNNEISEKSEIFDDQFSVERPDGSNFTLKIRSTKLEDSAMYFCASSEDLDSSEAFFGQGTRLTVV.

V usage is TRBV7-9 and J usage is TRBJ2-2; D is unresolved. CDR3 length: 15 amino acids. Per the germline V gene, CDR1 is SEHNR and CDR2 is FQNEAQ (reference sequence). V lost 0 bases and J 3 bases, leaving 8 bases between the germline ends. The CDR3 spells CASSLAGSYTGELFF. The CDR3 DNA is TGTGCCAGCAGCTTAGCAGGTTCTTACACCGGGGAGCTGTTTTTT.

This clone has a handful of counts. Relative to the germline gene, one junction end is altered; a read error may explain this. The chain carries TRBV19 and TRBJ1-2; TRBD1 matches at 8 bases. Germline CDR1 reads LNHDA; CDR2 reads SQIVND (reference sequence). The CDR3 is 13 residues long. The DNA for the CDR3 is TGTGCCAGTAGGAGCGCCGGGACAGGAAAAAGAATTTTC. Encoded protein: CASRSAGTGKRIF.

The chain combines TRBV30 with TRBJ2-1; a possible D gene is TRBD1 (6 bases). This CDR3 comprises 12 residues. V was trimmed by 4 bases and J by 9 bases, leaving 13 bases between them. From germline, CDR1 is GTSNPN and CDR2 SVGIG (reference sequence). The CDR3 DNA is TGTGCCTGGAACAGGGATTTGGGTGAGCAGTTCTTC. It encodes CAWNRDLGEQFF.

CDR3 coding DNA: TGCGCCAGCAGCCAAGAATTAAGGTCCGGGACCTCCGAAAAACTGTTTTTT. Protein sequence: CASSQELRSGTSEKLFF. V and J are TRBV4-3 and TRBJ1-4; D is perhaps TRBD1 (5 bases). This CDR3 comprises 17 residues. CDR1 and CDR2 from the germline V gene are LGHNA and YSLEER. Deletions cut 0 bases from V and 8 bases from J, with 19 bases between.

The J gene is TRBJ2-7, the V gene TRBV2, with D possibly matching TRBD2 (5 bases). The CDR3 covers 13 residues. CDR1 is SNHLY, CDR2 FYNNEI, per germline. The V and J ends lost 5 bases and 3 bases respectively, with 11 bases between them. The CDR3 loop reads CASSRRRDYEQYF. In nucleotides, the CDR3 is TGTGCCAGCAGTAGGAGGAGAGACTACGAGCAGTACTTC. The full variable domain, its missing parts supplied by reference TRBV2 and TRBJ2-7, is EPEVTQTPSHQVTQMGQEVILRCVPISNHLYFYWYRQILGQKVEFLVSFYNNEISEKSEIFDDQFSVERPDGSNFTLKIRSTKLEDSAMYFCASSRRRDYEQYFGPGTRLTVT.

The chain combines TRBV28 with TRBJ2-3; D is unclear. The germline V and J ends were trimmed by 6 bases and 6 bases, with 10 bases remaining between them. The CDR3 contains 12 residues. Germline V gene data show CDR1 as MDHEN and CDR2 as SYDVKM. The CDR3 reads CASRSLGDTQYF. CDR3 nucleotides: TGTGCCAGCAGATCCCTAGGGGATACGCAGTATTTT.

V is TRBV19 and J is TRBJ2-5; D is undetermined. Germline V gene lookup returns CDR1 LNHDA and CDR2 SQIVND (reference sequence). Trimming cost V 5 bases and J 5 bases, with 15 bases left between them. CDR3 length: 14 residues. Here the CDR3 reads CASSPRTHGETQYF. The CDR3 DNA reads as TGTGCCAGTAGTCCGAGGACCCACGGGGAGACCCAGTACTTC.

This chain uses TRBV5-1 with TRBJ1-4, with D hard to call. Germline V gene data show CDR1 as SGHRS and CDR2 as YFSETQ. CDR3 size: 15 residues. Deletions cut 4 bases from V and 5 bases from J, with 15 bases between. The CDR3 DNA is TGCGCCAGCAGCCCATGGGTCGGGGAGAATGAAAAACTGTTTTTT. Its protein product is CASSPWVGENEKLFF. The whole variable domain, filled in from reference TRBV5-1 and TRBJ1-4, reads KAGVTQTPRYLIKTRGQQVTLSCSPISGHRSVSWYQQTPGQGLQFLFEYFSETQRNKGNFPGRFSGRQFSNSRSEMNVSTLELGDSALYLCASSPWVGENEKLFFGSGTQLSVL.

The genes are TRBV29-1 and TRBJ1-1; no firm D call. Deletions cut 2 bases from V and 3 bases from J, with 13 bases between. Germline CDR1 reads SQVTM; CDR2 reads ANQGSEA. The CDR3 runs 14 residues. The CDR3 loop is CSVERKVADTEAFF. The CDR3 region has the DNA TGCAGCGTTGAACGAAAGGTTGCGGACACTGAAGCTTTCTTT.

This sequence joins TRBV30 and TRBJ1-5, with no clear D. V was pared by 1 base and J by 4 bases, with 5 bases between. Per the germline V gene, CDR1 is GTSNPN and CDR2 is SVGIG (reference sequence). This CDR3 spans 12 amino acids. Here the CDR3 reads CAWSDSNQPQHF. CDR3 nucleotide sequence: TGTGCCTGGAGTGACAGTAATCAGCCCCAGCATTTT. Based on the CDR3 plus reference TRBV30 and TRBJ1-5, the full variable domain is SQTIHQWPATLVQPVGSPLSLECTVEGTSNPNLYWYRQAAGRGLQLLFYSVGIGQISSEVPQNLSASRPQDRQFILSSKKLLLSDSGFYLCAWSDSNQPQHFGDGTRLSIL.

The rearrangement uses TRBV28 and TRBJ2-7; D gene ambiguous. The V gene's germline CDR1 is MDHEN and CDR2 SYDVKM. CDR3 length equals 12 residues. V shed 3 bases and J shed 6 bases, with 9 bases lying between them. The DNA of the CDR3 is TGTGCCAGCAGTTTCGTGGGCTCCGAGCAGTACTTC. It encodes CASSFVGSEQYF. The full variable domain, completed using reference TRBV28 and TRBJ2-7, is DVKVTQSSRYLVKRTGEKVFLECVQDMDHENMFWYRQDPGLGLRLIYFSYDVKMKEKGDIPEGYSVSREKKERFSLILESASTNQTSMYLCASSFVGSEQYFGPGTRLTVT.

Here the CDR3 reads CASSSPRDRDKGYTF. In DNA, the CDR3 is TGTGCCAGCAGCTCGCCAAGGGACAGGGATAAAGGCTACACCTTC. This chain connects TRBV7-9 to TRBJ1-2; 9 positions match TRBD1. This CDR3 is 15 amino acids long. Germline CDR1 SEHNR, CDR2 FQNEAQ (reference sequence). J gave up 8 bases and V 4 bases, and 11 bases lay outside the gene matches.

The chain links TRBV20-1 to TRBJ1-1; D unresolved. The ends were cut back, 0 bases at V and 10 bases at J, with 9 bases in the middle. The CDR3 runs to 11 residues. Germline values: CDR1 DFQATT, CDR2 SNEGSKA (reference sequence). The CDR3 DNA follows: TGCAGTGCTAGAGATTTCCCCTCAGCTTTCTTT. This codes for CSARDFPSAFF.

Comments on this clone: The sample holds other DNA sequences that translate to the same CDR3. The V call is TRBV2, the J call TRBJ2-2; D is unresolved. CDR3 length: 11 amino acids. CDR1 and CDR2 (germline): SNHLY, FYNNEI. V was pared by 3 bases and J by 6 bases, with 2 bases between. The CDR3 region is CASSDPGELFF. The DNA of the CDR3 is TGTGCCAGCAGTGACCCCGGGGAGCTGTTTTTT. Full variable domain (outside the CDR3, taken from reference TRBV2 and TRBJ2-2): EPEVTQTPSHQVTQMGQEVILRCVPISNHLYFYWYRQILGQKVEFLVSFYNNEISEKSEIFDDQFSVERPDGSNFTLKIRSTKLEDSAMYFCASSDPGELFFGEGSRLTVL.

V gene TRBV16 combines with J gene TRBJ1-5; D is uncertain. The V end lost 6 bases, the J end lost 0 bases, and 12 bases lay between the germline ends. The CDR3 consists of 15 residues. Germline V gene sequence: CDR1 KGHSY, CDR2 FQNENV. CDR3 region: CASSPDGDSNQPQHF. The CDR3 nucleotides are TGTGCCAGCAGTCCCGACGGGGATAGCAATCAGCCCCAGCATTTT.

This rearrangement joins TRBV19 to TRBJ1-1; TRBD1 matches 9 bases. The J segment lost 4 bases and the V segment lost 5 bases, leaving 17 bases of the junction unmatched. Germline V gives CDR1 LNHDA, CDR2 SQIVND (reference sequence). This CDR3 has 18 amino acids. The CDR3 DNA reads TGTGCCAGTAGTGCCGAACGCGGACAGGGGATGAGGAGCACTGAAGCTTTCTTT. Its protein is CASSAERGQGMRSTEAFF.

This clone was observed a single time. The chain is built from TRBV28 and TRBJ1-4; D uncertain. Germline loops: CDR1 MDHEN, CDR2 SYDVKM. This CDR3 is built from 14 residues. V was pared by 7 bases and J by 1 base, with 10 bases between. The CDR3 sequence is CASIGGLTNEKLFF. The CDR3 bases are TGTGCCAGCATAGGCGGATTAACTAATGAAAAACTGTTTTTT. Looking up the rest from reference TRBV28 and TRBJ1-4 gives the full variable domain: DVKVTQSSRYLVKRTGEKVFLECVQDMDHENMFWYRQDPGLGLRLIYFSYDVKMKEKGDIPEGYSVSREKKERFSLILESASTNQTSMYLCASIGGLTNEKLFFGSGTQLSVL.